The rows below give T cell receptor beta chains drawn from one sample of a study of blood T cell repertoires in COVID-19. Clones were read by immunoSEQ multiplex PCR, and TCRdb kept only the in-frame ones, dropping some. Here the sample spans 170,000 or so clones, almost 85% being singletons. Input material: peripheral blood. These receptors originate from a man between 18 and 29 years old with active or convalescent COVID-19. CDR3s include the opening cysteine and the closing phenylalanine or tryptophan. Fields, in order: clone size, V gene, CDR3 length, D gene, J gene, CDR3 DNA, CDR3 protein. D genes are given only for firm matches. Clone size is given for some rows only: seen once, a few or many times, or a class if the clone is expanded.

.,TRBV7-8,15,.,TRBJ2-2,TGTGCCAGCACCCGGGGGGCCCGGAGCACCGGGGAGCTGTTTTTT,CASTRGARSTGELFF
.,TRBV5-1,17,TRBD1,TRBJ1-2,TGCGCCAGCAGCTTGGCCGGGACAGGGACCAGGGGCTATGGCTACACCTTC,CASSLAGTGTRGYGYTF
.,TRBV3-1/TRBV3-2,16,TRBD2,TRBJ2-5,TGTGCCAGCAGCCAGAGGACTAGCGGGAGAGGTGAGACCCAGTACTTC,CASSQRTSGRGETQYF
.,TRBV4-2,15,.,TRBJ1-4,TGTGCCAGCAGCCAAATCCACAGGGATCGTGAAAAACTGTTTTTT,CASSQIHRDREKLFF
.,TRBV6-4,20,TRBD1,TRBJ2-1,TGTGCCAGCCCCGGATCTCTGGGGACAGCAACTTACTTAATTAACAATGAGCAGTTCTTC,CASPGSLGTATYLINNEQFF
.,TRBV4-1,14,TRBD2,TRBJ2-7,TGCGCCAGCAGCCCGCGACTAGCGGGGTACGAGCAGTACTTC,CASSPRLAGYEQYF
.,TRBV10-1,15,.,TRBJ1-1,TGCGCCAGCAGTGATGGGGGGGCTATGAACACTGAAGCTTTCTTT,CASSDGGAMNTEAFF
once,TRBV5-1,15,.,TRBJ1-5,TGCGCCAGCAGGCCCTTATCAGGGGAGGGTCAGCCCCAGCATTTT,CASRPLSGEGQPQHF
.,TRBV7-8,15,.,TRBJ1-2,TGTGCCAGCAGCTTAGGACTCCCTAGCAACTATGGCTACACCTTC,CASSLGLPSNYGYTF
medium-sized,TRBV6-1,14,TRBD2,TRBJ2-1,TGTGCCAGCAGTGAAGCTAGCGGGTACAATGAGCAGTTCTTC,CASSEASGYNEQFF
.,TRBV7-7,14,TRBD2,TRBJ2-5,TGTGCTAGCACCACAAGGGTGGGGGGGAAGACCCAGTACTTC,CASTTRVGGKTQYF
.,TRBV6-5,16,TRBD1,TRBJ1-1,TGTGCCAGCAGTTACTCGGCAGGGGGCACGAACACTGAAGCTTTCTTT,CASSYSAGGTNTEAFF
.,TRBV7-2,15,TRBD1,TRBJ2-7,TGTGCCAGCAGCCCCTATTCCGGGACAGCCTACGAGCAGTACTTC,CASSPYSGTAYEQYF
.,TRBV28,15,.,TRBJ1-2,TGTGCCAGCAGTTTCCGCGGGGATCGTCGTAATGGCTACACCTTC,CASSFRGDRRNGYTF
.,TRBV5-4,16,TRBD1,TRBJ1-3,TGTGCCAGCAGCGCCCCGACAGGGGACTCTGGAAACACCATATATTTT,CASSAPTGDSGNTIYF
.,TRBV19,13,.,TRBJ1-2,TGTGCCAGTAGTATTGGACAGAGGGGTGGCTACACCTTC,CASSIGQRGGYTF
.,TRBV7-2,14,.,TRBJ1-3,TGTGCCAGCAGCCGGGACAAAACTGGAAACACCATATATTTT,CASSRDKTGNTIYF
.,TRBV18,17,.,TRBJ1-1,TGTGCCAGCTCACCACAAAACAGGCGACGGTATAACACTGAAGCTTTCTTT,CASSPQNRRRYNTEAFF
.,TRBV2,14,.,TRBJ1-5,TGTGCCAGCAGTGGTCGGGGGGTCAATCAGCCCCAGCATTTT,CASSGRGVNQPQHF
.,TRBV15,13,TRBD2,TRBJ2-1,TGTGCCACCAGTCGGGGGGGGACGCATGAGCAGTTCTTC,CATSRGGTHEQFF
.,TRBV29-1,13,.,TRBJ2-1,TGCAGCGTTGAACTCCTGACTAGTAGCCGGCAGTTCTTC,CSVELLTSSRQFF
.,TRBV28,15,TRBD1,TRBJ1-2,TGTGCCAGCACACCCGGGACAGGGGGCGCAGGTGGCTACACCTTC,CASTPGTGGAGGYTF
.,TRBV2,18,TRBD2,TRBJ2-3,TGTGCCAGCAGGAAGCTAGCGGGGGGGCAGATGGGTACAGATATGCAGTATTTT,CASRKLAGGQMGTDMQYF
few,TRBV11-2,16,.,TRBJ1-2,TGTGCCAGCAGCTTAGATCGGGATGGGCGCGATGGCGGCTACACCTTC,CASSLDRDGRDGGYTF
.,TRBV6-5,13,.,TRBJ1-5,TGTGCCAGCACCTCCCAGGTATCTCAGCCCCAGCATTTT,CASTSQVSQPQHF
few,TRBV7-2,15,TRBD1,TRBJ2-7,TGTGCCAGCAGCCCGCAGACAGGGGTAACCTACGAGCAGTACTTC,CASSPQTGVTYEQYF
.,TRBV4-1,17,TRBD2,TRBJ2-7,TGCGCCAGCAGCGAGTTTCTAGCGGGTACAGGGACCTACGAGCAGTACTTC,CASSEFLAGTGTYEQYF
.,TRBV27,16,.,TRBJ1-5,TGTGCCAGCAGTTTATCGGGGAGGGCTGGGTATCAGCCCCAGCATTTT,CASSLSGRAGYQPQHF
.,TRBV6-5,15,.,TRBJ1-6,TGTGCCAGCAGTTTGGGGGGGCAGGCCAATTCACCCCTCCACTTT,CASSLGGQANSPLHF
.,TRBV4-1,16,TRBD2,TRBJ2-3,TGCGCCAGCAGCCATGAGCGGGGGGTTAGCACAGATACGCAGTATTTT,CASSHERGVSTDTQYF
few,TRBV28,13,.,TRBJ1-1,TGTGCCAGCAGCCGGGTCCGACAGACTGAAGCTTTCTTT,CASSRVRQTEAFF
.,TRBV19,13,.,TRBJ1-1,TGTGCCAGTAGTATAGGAGAGTACACTGAAGCTTTCTTT,CASSIGEYTEAFF
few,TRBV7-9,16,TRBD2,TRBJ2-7,TGTGCCAGCAGCCCCATCGCCGGGACTAGCGGGTACGAGCAGTACTTC,CASSPIAGTSGYEQYF
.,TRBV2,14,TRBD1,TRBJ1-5,TGTGCCAGCACCACACAGGGGGGCAATCAGCCCCAGCATTTT,CASTTQGGNQPQHF
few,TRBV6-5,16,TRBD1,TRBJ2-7,TGTGCCAGCAGTTATTCAACCGGGACAGGGGGCTACGAGCAGTACTTC,CASSYSTGTGGYEQYF
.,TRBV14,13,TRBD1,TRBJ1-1,TGTGCCAGCAGCCAAATCGACAGGGATGCGGCTTTCTTT,CASSQIDRDAAFF
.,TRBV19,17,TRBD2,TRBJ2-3,TGTGCCAGTAACCCGGGACTAGCGGGGGCGCGCACAGATACGCAGTATTTT,CASNPGLAGARTDTQYF
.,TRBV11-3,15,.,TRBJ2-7,TGTGCCAGCAGCTTGGGGGGGGGCGAAAGGTACGAGCAGTACTTC,CASSLGGGERYEQYF
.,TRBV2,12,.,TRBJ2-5,TGTGCCAGCAGTACTAGACCGGGGACCCAGTACTTC,CASSTRPGTQYF
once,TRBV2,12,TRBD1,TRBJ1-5,TGTGCCACAGGGACAGGCAATCAGCCCCAGCATTTT,CATGTGNQPQHF
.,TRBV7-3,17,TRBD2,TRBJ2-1,TGTGCCAGCAGCTTAATGGGACTAGCGGCCTCCTACAATGAGCAGTTCTTC,CASSLMGLAASYNEQFF
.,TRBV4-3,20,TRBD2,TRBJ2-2,TGCGCCAGCAGCCAAGCAGCCCCGGGACTAGCGGGAGGTTACACCGGGGAGCTGTTTTTT,CASSQAAPGLAGGYTGELFF
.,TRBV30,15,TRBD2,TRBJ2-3,TGTGCCTGGAGTGTAGGCGGGAGACGTTCAGATACGCAGTATTTT,CAWSVGGRRSDTQYF
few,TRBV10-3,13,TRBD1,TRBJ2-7,TGTGCCATCAGTGACTCGGCGGGGACAGGGCAGTACTTC,CAISDSAGTGQYF
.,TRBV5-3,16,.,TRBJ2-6,TGTGCCAGAAGCCCGGACACGCCTCTGGGGGCCAACGTCCTGACTTTC,CARSPDTPLGANVLTF
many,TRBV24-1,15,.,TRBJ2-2,TGTGCCACCAGTGATGGCAGGGTTGACACCGGGGAGCTGTTTTTT,CATSDGRVDTGELFF
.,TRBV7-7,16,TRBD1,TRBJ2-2,TGTGCTAGCAGCGCGCGGACAGGGACTTCTACCGGGGAGCTGTTTTTT,CASSARTGTSTGELFF
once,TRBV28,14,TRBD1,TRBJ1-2,TGTGCCAGCAGATGGACAGGGGGCGCGGATGGCTACACCTTC,CASRWTGGADGYTF
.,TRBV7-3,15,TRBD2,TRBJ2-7,TGTGCCAGCAGCGAGAACCCCGGGACTACCTACGAGCAGTACTTC,CASSENPGTTYEQYF
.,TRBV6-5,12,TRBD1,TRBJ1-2,TGTGCCACCACTTTTGGGACAGCCGGCTACACCTTC,CATTFGTAGYTF